Listed here are 31 T cell receptor beta chains from one sample, sequenced in a study of T-cell reconstitution after alpha-beta-depleted transplantation in children listed by TCRdb under 2016. The label giving this sample's treatment or condition can be read as: allogeneic hematopoietic cell transplantation with graft depleted of TCRalphabeta T cells and CD19 B cells. Library method: PCR. The listed sequencing device is Illumina HiSeq 2500. To normalize quantification of the TCRbeta repertoire, the TCR libraries were built with molecular barcoding that relied on unique molecular identifiers. TCRdb applied fastp at Q25 and MiXCR to the public reads, then kept only in-frame beta chains. One record per CDR3 amino acid sequence lists the most common genes and DNA. The sample table records around 670,000 distinct CDR3 sequences; under 15% of these occur just once. 0.65% to 0.9% of the sample lies in the top ten.

Sequencing used PBMCs, obtained before TCRalphabeta/CD19-depleted stem cell transplant. The source of these receptors is a girl aged 2-9 years with congenital amegakaryocytic thrombocytopenia, due to receive a stem cell transplant.

The gene calls are TRBV7-6 and TRBJ2-7, with TRBD2 identical over 10 bases. Per germline, CDR1 SGHVS and CDR2 FNYEAQ. The CDR3 runs to 15 residues. V lost 5 bases to trimming and J lost 5 bases; unmatched junction nucleotides: 9. The CDR3 spells CASSRSGTSVDEQYF. The CDR3 nucleotides read TGTGCCAGCAGCCGGTCCGGGACTAGCGTCGACGAGCAGTACTTC.

The chain couples TRBV5-5 to TRBJ2-7; D may correspond to TRBD1 or TRBD2 (5 bases each). V was cut by 4 bases and J by 2 bases, with 13 bases left in between. CDR1 SGHKS and CDR2 YYEKEE come from the germline V gene (reference sequence). The CDR3 is made up of 14 amino acids. Here the CDR3 reads CASSPGTNTYEQYF. CDR3 DNA: TGTGCCAGCAGCCCCGGGACCAATACCTACGAGCAGTACTTC.

To note about this clonotype: One end of the junction fails to match germline, which may point to a read error. The chain joins TRBV20-1 to TRBJ1-2, with TRBD1 identical over 7 bases. CDR1 is DFQATT, CDR2 SNEGSKA, per germline (reference sequence). The CDR3 runs 13 residues. CDR3 bases: TGCAGTGCTAGCCAGGGGGGTAGCTATGGCGACACCTTC. It codes for CSASQGGSYGDTF.

There are a few counts of this clonotype. In DNA, the CDR3 is TGTGCCAGTAGTGTCAGTGATGCCTCCAATCAGCCCCAGCATTTT. It translates to CASSVSDASNQPQHF. The chain has TRBV19 and TRBJ1-5; D not certain. CDR1 is LNHDA and CDR2 is SQIVND in the germline V gene (reference sequence). V was shortened by 5 bases and J by 3 bases, with 14 bases between the two germline ends. This CDR3 comprises 15 residues.

V gene TRBV20-1 combines with J gene TRBJ1-1; D unclear. This CDR3 region has 13 residues. Trimming took off 3 bases at V and 6 bases at J, with 14 bases between the two ends. Germline V gives CDR1 DFQATT, CDR2 SNEGSKA (reference sequence). The CDR3 bases are TGCAGTGCTAGTCCGCCTGCGGGGTCTGAAGCTTTCTTT. Protein: CSASPPAGSEAFF.

The table lists this clonotype with a few counts. This chain uses TRBV27 with TRBJ2-7, with D perhaps matching TRBD2 (5 bases). CDR1 MNHEY and CDR2 SMNVEV come from the germline V gene (reference sequence). The CDR3 runs 16 residues. V was shortened by 2 bases and J by 0 bases, with 14 bases between the two germline ends. The CDR3 region is CASSLTGNLLSYEQYF. The DNA of the CDR3 is TGTGCCAGCAGTTTAACCGGGAACCTACTCTCCTACGAGCAGTACTTC.

This clonotype was counted a few times. This chain connects TRBV29-1 to TRBJ2-1; D unresolved. The germline gives CDR1 SQVTM, CDR2 ANQGSEA. The CDR3 consists of 13 residues. Trimming cost V 1 base and J 8 bases, with 12 bases left between them. CDR3 bases: TGCAGCGTTGAAGGCAGTCAGGCCCATGAGCAGTTCTTC. Protein product: CSVEGSQAHEQFF.

The CDR3 nucleotides read TGCGCCAGCAGCCGTCCTCTAGGGAATGAGCAGTTCTTC. Its translation is CASSRPLGNEQFF. The chain carries TRBV5-1 and TRBJ2-1; D gene ambiguous. There are 13 residues in the CDR3. V was pared by 4 bases and J by 7 bases, with 12 bases between. In germline, CDR1 is SGHRS, CDR2 YFSETQ.

The chain couples TRBV11-2 to TRBJ2-1; the D is unclear. This CDR3 spans 11 amino acids. Trimming took off 7 bases at V and 8 bases at J, with 9 bases between the two ends. Germline V CDR1 and CDR2: SGHAT, FQNNGV. The CDR3: CASTLRDEQFF. Here the CDR3 DNA reads TGTGCCAGCACCCTTCGGGATGAGCAGTTCTTC.

V usage is TRBV18 and J usage is TRBJ2-2, with D possibly being TRBD2 (5 bases). From germline, CDR1 is KGHSH and CDR2 LQKENI. This CDR3 contains 16 residues. Trimming stripped 3 bases from V and 1 base from J, with 12 bases between. The CDR3 loop reads CASSPLASGNTGELFF. CDR3 nucleotides: TGTGCCAGCTCACCCCTCGCCAGCGGGAACACCGGGGAGCTGTTTTTT.

This clonotype came up a few times. CDR3 loop: CSASSPYRGRDEQYF. For the CDR3, the DNA is TGCAGTGCTAGCTCCCCGTACAGGGGGCGGGACGAGCAGTACTTC. The V call is TRBV20-1, the J call TRBJ2-7; 9 bases match TRBD1. Germline values: CDR1 DFQATT, CDR2 SNEGSKA (reference sequence). V shed 3 bases and J 5 bases; nucleotides not matched to a gene: 11. CDR3 length: 15 residues.

This clonotype was observed at least ten times. J is TRBJ2-7 and V is TRBV20-1; D remains ambiguous. V was clipped by 3 bases and J by 0 bases, with 9 bases between them. CDR3 length: 13 amino acids. The germline gives CDR1 DFQATT, CDR2 SNEGSKA (reference sequence). The CDR3 DNA sequence: TGCAGTGCTAGCGGGTACTCCTCCTACGAGCAGTACTTC. Protein sequence: CSASGYSSYEQYF.

The rearrangement links TRBV7-6 to TRBJ1-1; D not certain. There are 12 residues in the CDR3. In germline, CDR1 is SGHVS, CDR2 FNYEAQ. Trimming took off 1 base at V and 9 bases at J, with 9 bases between the two ends. This CDR3 reads CASSLDPDKAFF. CDR3 nucleotides: TGTGCCAGCAGCTTAGATCCGGATAAAGCTTTCTTT. The full variable domain, with the rest looked up from reference TRBV7-6 and TRBJ1-1, is GAGVSQSPRYKVTKRGQDVALRCDPISGHVSLYWYRQALGQGPEFLTYFNYEAQQDKSGLPNDRFSAERPEGSISTLTIQRTEQRDSAMYRCASSLDPDKAFFGQGTRLTVV.

This clonotype was detected ten times or more. The rearrangement joins TRBV20-1 to TRBJ2-3; TRBD1 matches 7 bases. The ends lost 2 bases at V and 3 bases at J; junction bases unmatched: 8. CDR1 DFQATT and CDR2 SNEGSKA come from the germline V gene (reference sequence). The CDR3 is 15 amino acids. CDR3: CSARSPGTATDTQYF. CDR3 nucleotide sequence: TGCAGTGCTAGATCACCCGGGACAGCGACAGATACGCAGTATTTT.

There are a few counts of this clonotype. The CDR3 bases are TGCAGCGTAAAAGGCTCCGGGACGATGTTCGGTGAGCAGTTCTTC. This gives the protein CSVKGSGTMFGEQFF. V is TRBV29-1 and J is TRBJ2-1; D could derive from TRBD1 or TRBD2 (5 bases each). CDR1 is SQVTM and CDR2 is ANQGSEA in the germline V gene. The germline V and J ends were trimmed by 6 bases and 9 bases, with 24 bases remaining between them. The CDR3 runs to 15 residues.

In its sample, this clonotype was seen a few times. The chain employs TRBV5-1 and TRBJ2-2, with TRBD2 identical over 7 bases. CDR1 is SGHRS, CDR2 YFSETQ, per germline. J was trimmed by 3 bases and V by 0 bases; bases with no gene match: 2. This CDR3 comprises 15 residues. DNA for the CDR3: TGCGCCAGCAGCTTGGAGGGAGGGGACACCGGGGAGCTGTTTTTT. Protein sequence: CASSLEGGDTGELFF. The full variable domain, rest sourced from reference TRBV5-1 and TRBJ2-2, is KAGVTQTPRYLIKTRGQQVTLSCSPISGHRSVSWYQQTPGQGLQFLFEYFSETQRNKGNFPGRFSGRQFSNSRSEMNVSTLELGDSALYLCASSLEGGDTGELFFGEGSRLTVL.

This clonotype has a count of ten or more. This chain links TRBV20-1 with TRBJ2-1; D might be TRBD1 (5 bases). CDR3 length equals 14 residues. V was clipped by 3 bases and J by 7 bases, with 16 bases between them. Germline V gene data show CDR1 as DFQATT and CDR2 as SNEGSKA (reference sequence). CDR3 region: CSARWSQGDNEQFF. CDR3 bases: TGCAGTGCTAGGTGGTCTCAAGGGGATAATGAGCAGTTCTTC.

This clonotype was recorded many times. This chain connects TRBV12-3 or TRBV12-4 to TRBJ1-5; D possibly corresponds to TRBD1 (6 bases). V was cut by 3 bases and J by 0 bases, with 12 bases left in between. The CDR3 spans 16 residues. In DNA form, the CDR3 reads TGTGCCAGCAGTTTGTATGGGGGCAGTAGCAATCAGCCCCAGCATTTT. It specifies CASSLYGGSSNQPQHF.

V and J are TRBV11-2 and TRBJ2-1; 14 bases match TRBD2. The CDR3 consists of 19 residues. Germline V gene data show CDR1 as SGHAT and CDR2 as FQNNGV. Losses at the gene ends were 1 base for V and 4 bases for J; bases not matched to a gene: 9. The CDR3 spells CASSLVRTSGRLEYNEQFF. CDR3 nucleotides: TGTGCCAGCAGCTTAGTGAGGACTAGCGGGAGGCTAGAGTACAATGAGCAGTTCTTC.

This clonotype was seen at least ten times. The V and J genes are TRBV25-1 and TRBJ1-4; maybe TRBD1 (5 bases). Germline V gene sequence: CDR1 MGHDK, CDR2 SYGVNS. Trimming took 6 bases from V and 12 from J, leaving 20 bases between them. CDR3 length: 14 residues. The CDR3 here is CASSDPDKQGQLFF. The CDR3 DNA reads as TGTGCCAGCAGCGACCCGGACAAGCAAGGGCAACTGTTTTTT.

The sample holds many counts of this clonotype. The chain joins TRBV6-1 to TRBJ1-5; a weak D match, TRBD1 (6 bases). This CDR3 is built from 15 residues. CDR1 and CDR2 (germline): MNHNS, SASEGT. V lost 8 bases and J lost 2, with 16 bases in between. The CDR3 sequence is CASHLQGRGNQPQHF. The DNA for the CDR3 is TGTGCCAGCCACCTACAGGGAAGGGGCAATCAGCCCCAGCATTTT.

This clonotype was seen repeatedly, ten times or more. The CDR3 reads CASQDESSYEQYF. As DNA, the CDR3 is TGCGCCAGCCAGGACGAGAGCTCCTACGAGCAGTACTTC. The chain couples TRBV5-1 to TRBJ2-7, with no clear D. Trimming removed 7 bases from V and 0 bases from J, with 11 bases in between. Germline values: CDR1 SGHRS, CDR2 YFSETQ. The CDR3 loop spans 13 amino acids. The entire variable domain, with the rest obtained from reference TRBV5-1 and TRBJ2-7, is as follows: KAGVTQTPRYLIKTRGQQVTLSCSPISGHRSVSWYQQTPGQGLQFLFEYFSETQRNKGNFPGRFSGRQFSNSRSEMNVSTLELGDSALYLCASQDESSYEQYFGPGTRLTVT.

A word on this clonotype: This may be a read error, as it is one base from a much larger clone. The chain has TRBV6-5 and TRBJ2-1; D is possibly TRBD1 (5 bases). Germline V gene data show CDR1 as MNHEY and CDR2 as SVGAGI. This CDR3 spans 16 amino acids. The CDR3 bases are TGTGCCAGCAGTTACTCTATACAGGAATGGCGCAATGAGCATTTCTTC. This codes for CASSYSIQEWRNEHFF.

This clonotype was seen repeatedly, ten times or more. The CDR3 region is CASSSDRVTGELFF. CDR3 DNA: TGTGCCAGCAGCTCCGACAGGGTCACCGGGGAGCTGTTTTTT. The chain is built from TRBV7-8 and TRBJ2-2, with TRBD1 matching 7 bases. Germline V CDR1 and CDR2: SGHVS, FQNEAQ. Unmatched junction bases numbered 3, after V lost 4 bases and J lost 4 bases. There are 14 residues in the CDR3. The variable domain in full, completed from reference TRBV7-8 and TRBJ2-2, reads GAGVSQSPRYKVAKRGQDVALRCDPISGHVSLFWYQQALGQGPEFLTYFQNEAQLDKSGLPSDRFFAERPEGSVSTLKIQRTQQEDSAVYLCASSSDRVTGELFFGEGSRLTVL.

This clonotype was seen repeatedly, ten times or more. The J gene is TRBJ2-1, the V gene TRBV11-1; no firm D call. The length of the CDR3 is 13 residues. Germline CDR1 is SGHAT and CDR2 is FQDESV (reference sequence). V was clipped by 0 bases and J by 6 bases, with 6 bases between them. In DNA form, the CDR3 reads TGTGCCAGCAGCTTAGCGACGCTCAATGAGCAGTTCTTC. It codes for CASSLATLNEQFF.

V usage is TRBV11-2 and J usage is TRBJ2-7, with a tentative D call TRBD1 (6 bases). The CDR3 runs to 16 residues. CDR1 is SGHAT and CDR2 is FQNNGV in the germline V gene. Trimming stripped 5 bases from V and 1 base from J, with 18 bases between. CDR3 nucleotide sequence: TGTGCCAGCAGCCAACCCGATGGACAGCCTTCCTACGAGCAGTACTTC. Translating gives CASSQPDGQPSYEQYF.

This chain connects TRBV7-2 to TRBJ2-1; TRBD2 agrees at 8 bases. Germline-derived CDR1 and CDR2 are SGHTA and FQGNSA. CDR3 length equals 17 residues. V was clipped by 0 bases and J by 1 base; unmatched bases: 5. The CDR3 nucleotides are TGTGCCAGCAGCTTAGCCGGGGGACTAGGGTCCTACAATGAGCAGTTCTTC. Amino acids: CASSLAGGLGSYNEQFF.

This clonotype has only a few counts. The CDR3 loop reads CASSKAGWGYEQYF. CDR3 coding DNA: TGTGCCAGCAGTAAAGCGGGATGGGGCTACGAGCAGTACTTC. V is TRBV28 and J is TRBJ2-7; 7 bases match TRBD2. Per the germline V gene, CDR1 is MDHEN and CDR2 is SYDVKM. The V gene end was trimmed by 5 bases and the J gene end by 3 bases; junction bases not matched to a gene: 7. CDR3 size: 14 residues.

In this sample, this clonotype turned up many times. In DNA, the CDR3 is TGTGCCAGCAGTTTAACAGGGGTCTATGGCTACACCTTC. Translation: CASSLTGVYGYTF. The gene calls are TRBV28 and TRBJ1-2, with 7 bases lining up with TRBD1. The junction had 1 base not matched to a gene; V was cut back by 2 bases and J by 4 bases. Germline V CDR1 and CDR2: MDHEN, SYDVKM. The CDR3 extends over 13 amino acids.

This clonotype has only a few counts. The chain combines TRBV5-1 with TRBJ2-7, with 7 bases matching TRBD2. With V trimmed by 0 bases and J by 5 bases, 8 bases remained unmatched. The CDR3 consists of 15 residues. Germline CDR1 and CDR2: SGHRS and YFSETQ. The CDR3, as DNA: TGCGCCAGCAGCTTGGGCGGGAGCGGCATGGACGAGCAGTACTTC. This translates into CASSLGGSGMDEQYF.

Only a few counts were recorded for this clonotype. The V and J genes are TRBV12-3 or TRBV12-4 and TRBJ2-1; TRBD2 matches at 8 bases. V dropped 2 bases and J dropped 5; count of bases not matched to a gene: 14. The CDR3 extends over 18 amino acids. The CDR3 DNA is TGTGCCAGCAGTTTAATATGGCTAGCGGGCTCATTTCACAATGAGCAGTTCTTC. Amino acid sequence: CASSLIWLAGSFHNEQFF.